The next 28 T cell receptor beta chains were all read from a single sample in a study of early T cells in non-severe SARS-CoV-2 infection (dated by TCRdb to the early 2020s). Libraries came from 5' RACE. This sample was sequenced with a NextSeq 500. The public reads were reanalyzed by TCRdb: fastp trimming at Q25, MiXCR alignment, in-frame beta chains only. Every CDR3 protein is listed once, alongside the most common genes and DNA of its rows. In this sample the table shows tens of thousands of distinct CDR3 sequences, about 12% of which occur a single time. More than 4.5% of the sample belongs to the ten largest clones. What was sequenced was whole blood. These receptors all stem from an adult who was a healthcare worker with PCR-confirmed SARS-CoV-2 infection or an uninfected control (not recorded which).

For this clonotype: The junction differs from germline at one of its ends, possibly a read error. This chain connects TRBV7-9 to TRBJ1-1; tentative D call: TRBD1 (5 bases). CDR3 size: 12 residues. CDR1 is SEHNR and CDR2 is FQNEAQ in the germline V gene (reference sequence). CDR3 nucleotides: TGTGCCAGTACTAACGTGGGGGGTGAGTCCATATTT. As protein: CASTNVGGESIF.

This clonotype was counted many times. This chain uses TRBV3-1 with TRBJ2-6; D ambiguous. V was clipped by 4 bases and J by 1 base, with 8 bases between them. Germline V gene lookup returns CDR1 LGHDT and CDR2 YNNKEL (reference sequence). This CDR3 spans 15 amino acids. This CDR3 reads CASSRHLSGANVLTF. In DNA form, the CDR3 reads TGTGCCAGCAGCCGTCACTTATCTGGGGCCAACGTCCTGACTTTC.

This clonotype was counted only a few times. The chain combines TRBV7-9 with TRBJ2-1; D call uncertain. The CDR3 has 16 amino acids. The V and J ends lost 7 bases and 5 bases respectively, with 21 bases between them. In germline, CDR1 is SEHNR, CDR2 FQNEAQ (reference sequence). In DNA form, the CDR3 reads TGTGCCAGCATGGGAACAGCCGCACCCCTTGACAATGAGCAGTTCTTC. It codes for CASMGTAAPLDNEQFF.

This sequence joins TRBV12-2 and TRBJ2-1; the table's D call, TRBD2, was not checked against the DNA. TRBV12-2 is shown as a pseudogene. The CDR3 extends over 17 amino acids. The CDR3 protein is CASRMATSGSSYNEQFF. DNA for the CDR3: TGTGCAAGTCGCATGGCGACTAGCGGGAGTTCCTACAATGAGCAGTTCTTC.

This clonotype was seen a few times. This chain connects TRBV12-3 or TRBV12-4 to TRBJ1-1; D gene ambiguous. There are 14 residues in the CDR3. Between the trimmed V and J ends, which lost 2 bases and 12 bases, there was a span of 19 bases. The CDR3 coding sequence is TGTGCCAGCAGTTTAATTCGGTCGAGCGAGAAGCCTTTCTTT. It codes for CASSLIRSSEKPFF.

The genes are TRBV20-1 and TRBJ1-4; D remains ambiguous. V lost 3 bases, J lost 4 bases, and 9 bases lay in between. This CDR3 has 13 amino acids. Germline V gives CDR1 DFQATT, CDR2 SNEGSKA (reference sequence). This CDR3 reads CSAREADNEKLFF. DNA of the CDR3: TGCAGTGCTAGGGAAGCTGATAATGAAAAACTGTTTTTT.

The rearrangement joins TRBV12-3 or TRBV12-4 to TRBJ2-1; TRBD1 matches 8 bases. There are 14 residues in the CDR3. Germline trimming cut 7 bases from V and 6 bases from J; bases unmatched to any gene: 8. CDR3: CASTDRGPRNEQFF. The CDR3 DNA follows: TGTGCCAGCACTGACAGGGGACCTCGCAATGAGCAGTTCTTC.

As concerns this clonotype: This clone may be a read error of a much larger clone one base away. V and J are TRBV2 and TRBJ2-7; the D gene is possibly TRBD2 (6 bases). Trimming took 6 bases from V and 5 from J, leaving 17 bases between them. The CDR3 spans 14 residues. CDR1 is SNHLY, CDR2 FYNNEI, per germline. This chain's CDR3 is CASSTGLSPDEQYF. For the CDR3, the DNA is TGTGCCAGCAGCACTGGACTATCTCCTGACGAGCAGTACTTC.

This clonotype was seen at least ten times. The chain is built from TRBV6-6 and TRBJ1-5; no reliable D call. Germline assignment: CDR1 MNHNY and CDR2 SVGAGI (reference sequence). V was clipped by 2 bases and J by 6 bases, with 14 bases between them. The length of the CDR3 is 15 residues. CDR3 bases: TGTGCCAGCAGTTACGTTGTCCTAGAAGGTCAGCCCCAGCATTTT. As protein: CASSYVVLEGQPQHF.

V usage is TRBV30 and J usage is TRBJ2-1; 7 bases match TRBD1. This CDR3 is 15 amino acids long. Per the germline V gene, CDR1 is GTSNPN and CDR2 is SVGIG (reference sequence). Trimming removed 2 bases from V and 8 bases from J; junction bases left unmatched: 12. CDR3 coding DNA: TGTGCCTGGAGTCGGGACAGTGCCATTGCCCATGAGCAGTTCTTC. Its translation is CAWSRDSAIAHEQFF.

Ten or more counts support this clonotype. The chain uses TRBV6-1 and TRBJ1-5; D unclear. Trimming pared 8 bases from V and 0 bases from J, leaving 11 bases between. The germline V gene has CDR1 MNHNS and CDR2 SASEGT. The CDR3 is 14 amino acids. The CDR3 here is CASGEGYSNQPQHF. Here the CDR3 DNA reads TGTGCCAGCGGGGAAGGGTATAGCAATCAGCCCCAGCATTTT.

This clonotype has just a few counts. V usage is TRBV2 and J usage is TRBJ2-7; 10 bases map to TRBD1. The junction had 14 bases not matched to a gene; V was cut back by 1 base and J by 5 bases. The CDR3 consists of 18 residues. CDR1 SNHLY and CDR2 FYNNEI come from the germline V gene. The CDR3: CASSEGTLPGTGAHEQYF. The CDR3 DNA reads TGTGCCAGCAGTGAAGGCACCTTACCTGGGACAGGGGCCCACGAGCAGTACTTC. The full variable domain, with the rest looked up from reference TRBV2 and TRBJ2-7, is EPEVTQTPSHQVTQMGQEVILRCVPISNHLYFYWYRQILGQKVEFLVSFYNNEISEKSEIFDDQFSVERPDGSNFTLKIRSTKLEDSAMYFCASSEGTLPGTGAHEQYFGPGTRLTVT.

The genes are TRBV5-1 and TRBJ1-2, with 9 bases matching TRBD1. V lost 0 bases, J lost 8 bases, and 5 bases stayed unmatched. Germline CDR1 and CDR2: SGHRS and YFSETQ. This CDR3 has 14 residues. CDR3 coding DNA: TGCGCCAGCAGCTTGGTACAGGGGGCGTTCGGCTACACCTTC. Protein: CASSLVQGAFGYTF.

This clonotype was seen more than once but under ten times. This rearrangement joins TRBV21-1 to TRBJ2-5. TRBV21-1 represents a pseudogene. The CDR3 runs to 12 residues. DNA for the CDR3: TGTGCCAGCAGCAAAGTCGGTGAGACCCAGTACTTC. This sequence encodes CASSKVGETQYF.

This clonotype was observed at least ten times. The chain joins TRBV3-1 to TRBJ1-1, with D unresolved. Germline V gene lookup returns CDR1 LGHDT and CDR2 YNNKEL (reference sequence). The ends were cut back, 1 base at V and 12 bases at J, with 21 bases in the middle. This CDR3 region has 15 residues. CDR3 loop: CASSQGFVGGSRTFF. For the CDR3, the DNA is TGTGCCAGCAGCCAAGGGTTCGTAGGCGGGTCGAGAACTTTCTTT.

This clonotype was detected only a few times. The J gene is TRBJ2-1, the V gene TRBV3-1, with 12 bases aligning to TRBD2. The CDR3 has 20 residues. V shed 4 bases, J shed 0 bases, and the junction held 13 bases outside the gene matches. The germline V gene encodes CDR1 LGHDT and CDR2 YNNKEL (reference sequence). CDR3 DNA sequence: TGTGCCAGCAGCCTAACACCGGGACTAGCGGGTCCCCACTCCTACAATGAGCAGTTCTTC. It codes for CASSLTPGLAGPHSYNEQFF.

This clonotype was detected a few times. The J gene is TRBJ1-4, the V gene TRBV12-3 or TRBV12-4; 10 nucleotides agree with TRBD1. The CDR3 runs 17 residues. Unmatched junction bases numbered 5, after V lost 3 bases and J lost 1 base. The CDR3 nucleotides read TGTGCCAGCAGTTTGGACAGGGGGATTGGAACTAATGAAAAACTGTTTTTT. Protein: CASSLDRGIGTNEKLFF.

The V gene is TRBV7-9, the J gene TRBJ1-5, with no clear D. The V and J ends lost 7 bases and 2 bases respectively, with 18 bases between them. This CDR3 comprises 16 residues. CDR1 and CDR2 (germline): SEHNR, FQNEAQ (reference sequence). The CDR3 is CASTLRAVEGNQPQHF. In DNA, the CDR3 is TGTGCCAGCACCTTGCGGGCAGTGGAAGGCAATCAGCCCCAGCATTTT.

V is TRBV10-2 and J is TRBJ1-5, with D hard to call. The CDR3 length is 13 residues. Germline CDR1 WSHSY, CDR2 SAAADI. Trimming left V 10 bases short and J 1 base short, with 11 bases between. Written as DNA, the CDR3 is TGCGCCACCCGCCGGGAAAGCAATCAGCCCCAGCATTTT. Translating gives CATRRESNQPQHF.

This clonotype has at least ten counts. The chain combines TRBV6-1 with TRBJ2-1; no clear D. The CDR3 is made up of 14 amino acids. V lost 5 bases to trimming and J lost 5 bases, with 13 bases between them. CDR1 and CDR2 from the germline V gene are MNHNS and SASEGT. CDR3 sequence (DNA): TGTGCCAGCAGTTGGAAACATTCTGACAATGAGCAGTTCTTC. Protein sequence: CASSWKHSDNEQFF.

This rearrangement joins TRBV9 to TRBJ1-1; no definite D call. Trimming took 2 bases from V and 3 from J, leaving 8 bases between them. The CDR3 is 13 residues long. Germline values: CDR1 SGDLS, CDR2 YYNGEE. DNA for the CDR3: TGTGCCAGCAGCGTCCACGGGGACACTGAAGCTTTCTTT. Translating it yields CASSVHGDTEAFF.

This chain links TRBV2 with TRBJ2-7, with 9 positions matching TRBD2. The CDR3 consists of 14 residues. Trimming at V came to 3 bases and at J to 2 bases, leaving 2 bases not matched to a gene. Germline CDR1 SNHLY, CDR2 FYNNEI. The CDR3 DNA is TGTGCCAGCAGTGATCCTAGCGGGGCCTACGAGCAGTACTTC. Translation: CASSDPSGAYEQYF.

A single count supports this clonotype. V gene TRBV20-1 combines with J gene TRBJ2-3; D gene ambiguous. The CDR3 spans 14 residues. V lost 3 bases and J 3 bases, leaving 13 bases between the germline ends. Germline values: CDR1 DFQATT, CDR2 SNEGSKA (reference sequence). The CDR3, as DNA: TGCAGTGCTAGTTTTAGGGCTGGGACAGATACGCAGTATTTT. Amino acid sequence: CSASFRAGTDTQYF.

This clonotype was counted at least ten times. This chain uses TRBV1 with TRBJ2-5; TRBD1, the D gene given by the table, was not confirmed from the DNA. TRBV1 is recorded as a pseudogene. The CDR3 contains 16 residues. The CDR3 region has the DNA TGCACCAGCTACTCGAAGCCAGGGACAGCCTTGGGCCCCCAGTACTTC. It is translated as CTSYSKPGTALGPQYF.

CDR3 coding DNA: TGCGCCAGCAGCCAGGCCGGACTAGACAATGAGCAGTTCTTC. Translated, it gives CASSQAGLDNEQFF. The chain is built from TRBV4-1 and TRBJ2-1, with 7 bases matching TRBD2. Germline trimming cut 3 bases from V and 5 bases from J; bases unmatched to any gene: 4. Germline loops: CDR1 MGHRA, CDR2 YSYEKL. The CDR3 length is 14 residues.

The chain links TRBV6-1 to TRBJ2-7, with D perhaps assigned TRBD1 or TRBD2 (5 bases each). The V gene's germline CDR1 is MNHNS and CDR2 SASEGT. This CDR3 is built from 15 residues. Trimming pared 1 base from V and 2 bases from J, leaving 12 bases between. The CDR3 DNA sequence: TGTGCCAGCAGTGAAGGGGACGACAGAGCCTACGAGCAGTACTTC. It is translated as CASSEGDDRAYEQYF.

This clonotype was counted many times. This chain connects TRBV24-1 to TRBJ2-1; tentative D call: TRBD2 (5 bases). The germline V and J ends were trimmed by 0 bases and 9 bases, with 11 bases remaining between them. Germline lookup yields CDR1 KGHDR and CDR2 SFDVKD. The CDR3 contains 14 residues. CDR3 protein: CATSDLRGWSEQFF. The DNA of the CDR3 is TGTGCCACCAGTGATTTGCGGGGTTGGAGTGAGCAGTTCTTC.

This clonotype was seen ten or more times. The chain couples TRBV12-3 or TRBV12-4 to TRBJ1-3; D uncertain. Trimming took off 6 bases at V and 0 bases at J, with 9 bases between the two ends. This CDR3 contains 14 residues. The CDR3 spells CASRPRSSGNTIYF. The CDR3 nucleotides read TGTGCCAGCAGACCCCGTAGCTCTGGAAACACCATATATTTT.